These 11 T cell receptor beta chains came from one sample sequenced in a study of blood T cell repertoires in COVID-19 (dated by TCRdb to between 2020 and 2021). Library preparation used the immunoSEQ multiplex PCR assay. Entries here come from immuneACCESS through TCRdb and include only in-frame sequences with V and J called. Some clones fail to appear in such tables; in the studies checked, an unresolved V gene covers under half of the shortfall, and the cause of the remainder is unknown. The sample table contains around 230,000 clones; only one count was recorded for almost 85% of them. The ten largest clones capture over 14% of the sample. Sequences were obtained from PBMCs or T cells enriched from blood (not recorded which). The receptors originated from a man in his forties who had recovered from COVID-19.

The chain carries TRBV10-3 and TRBJ1-2, with TRBD1 matching over 8 bases. CDR3 length: 13 residues. V was clipped by 9 bases and J by 4 bases; unmatched bases: 7. Germline V gene sequence: CDR1 ENHRY, CDR2 SYGVKD. The CDR3 bases are TGTGCCATTAGGACAGGGAGAGGCTATGGCTACACCTTC. Its protein product is CAIRTGRGYGYTF.

The chain uses TRBV6-5 and TRBJ2-5; 7 positions match TRBD1. Per the germline V gene, CDR1 is MNHEY and CDR2 is SVGAGI. The CDR3 extends over 14 amino acids. Trimming cost V 6 bases and J 2 bases; bases outside gene matches: 6. The CDR3 region has the DNA TGTGCCAGCAGCCTAACAGGGGCGCAAGAGACCCAGTACTTC. Translation: CASSLTGAQETQYF.

This clone was detected only once. The genes are TRBV5-1 and TRBJ2-1; D not certain. V lost 0 bases and J 6 bases, leaving 10 bases between the germline ends. The CDR3 spans 14 residues. The germline V gene has CDR1 SGHRS and CDR2 YFSETQ. CDR3 amino acids: CASSLGLVSNEQFF. CDR3 nucleotide sequence: TGCGCCAGCAGCTTGGGTCTAGTCAGCAATGAGCAGTTCTTC.

The chain couples TRBV27 to TRBJ1-5, with 7 bases matching TRBD1. CDR3 length: 18 amino acids. Germline V gene lookup returns CDR1 MNHEY and CDR2 SMNVEV (reference sequence). V trimming: 6 bases; J trimming: 0 bases; junction bases outside the gene matches: 14. The CDR3 nucleotides are TGTGCCAGCAGACGGACAGGCAATTCTAAGGATAGCAATCAGCCCCAGCATTTT. This encodes CASRRTGNSKDSNQPQHF.

CDR3 nucleotide sequence: TGCGCCAGCAGCCATGAGCCCGGACAGGGAGGGTGCTACACCTTC. Amino acids: CASSHEPGQGGCYTF. The rearrangement uses TRBV4-3 and TRBJ1-2, with TRBD1 matching 8 bases. Germline assignment: CDR1 LGHNA and CDR2 YSLEER. The CDR3 runs to 15 residues. Germline trimming cut 3 bases from V and 9 bases from J; bases unmatched to any gene: 12.

V usage is TRBV18 and J usage is TRBJ1-6; TRBD1 might be the D (6 bases). The CDR3 is 14 amino acids. Germline V gene lookup returns CDR1 KGHSH and CDR2 LQKENI. V was pared by 6 bases and J by 6 bases, with 12 bases between. The CDR3 region is CASSPDRINSPLHF. In nucleotides, the CDR3 is TGTGCCAGCTCCCCAGACAGGATTAATTCACCCCTCCACTTT.

The chain has TRBV5-1 and TRBJ1-2; TRBD1 might be the D (5 bases). The CDR3 spans 15 residues. The germline CDR1 and CDR2 sequences are SGHRS and YFSETQ. Trimming cost V 2 bases and J 0 bases, with 11 bases left between them. The CDR3 spells CASSFDRAPNYGYTF. Written as DNA, the CDR3 is TGCGCCAGCAGCTTTGACAGAGCACCTAACTATGGCTACACCTTC.

V usage is TRBV7-9 and J usage is TRBJ2-2; D gene unclear. The CDR3 covers 13 residues. Deletions cut 1 base from V and 7 bases from J, with 7 bases between. Per germline, CDR1 SEHNR and CDR2 FQNEAQ (reference sequence). The CDR3 region is CASSLGAVGELFF. CDR3 DNA: TGTGCCAGCAGCTTAGGGGCAGTCGGGGAGCTGTTTTTT.

The chain carries TRBV18 and TRBJ1-5, with 8 positions matching TRBD1. This CDR3 is 15 amino acids long. Trimming removed 3 bases from V and 5 bases from J; junction bases left unmatched: 6. The germline CDR1 and CDR2 sequences are KGHSH and LQKENI. In DNA, the CDR3 is TGTGCCAGCTCACCCGGGACAGGTCTATATCAGCCCCAGCATTTT. This encodes CASSPGTGLYQPQHF.

The rearrangement uses TRBV3-1 (or the pseudogene TRBV3-2) and TRBJ2-7; the D is unclear. The length of the CDR3 is 15 residues. Per germline, CDR1 LGHDT and CDR2 YNNKEL (reference sequence). The germline V and J ends were trimmed by 1 base and 0 bases, with 10 bases remaining between them. The CDR3 DNA follows: TGTGCCAGCAGCCAAGGAGTCGGTGTCTCCTACGAGCAGTACTTC. Its protein product is CASSQGVGVSYEQYF.

The rearrangement joins TRBV5-1 to TRBJ2-3, with 7 bases fitting TRBD2. Germline V gives CDR1 SGHRS, CDR2 YFSETQ. The CDR3 sequence is 16 residues long. V lost 0 bases, J lost 5 bases, and 9 bases stayed unmatched. CDR3 DNA: TGCGCCAGCAGCTTGGCTGCGGCGGGGAGGGTAGATACGCAGTATTTT. Amino acid sequence: CASSLAAAGRVDTQYF. The full variable domain, with the rest looked up from reference TRBV5-1 and TRBJ2-3, is KAGVTQTPRYLIKTRGQQVTLSCSPISGHRSVSWYQQTPGQGLQFLFEYFSETQRNKGNFPGRFSGRQFSNSRSEMNVSTLELGDSALYLCASSLAAAGRVDTQYFGPGTRLTVL.